A selection of T cell receptor beta chains follows, all from one sample in a study of cytomegalovirus exposure and HLA in healthy donors. Produced via immunoSEQ multiplex PCR; TCRdb's table is partial and in-frame only. The sample has under 150,000 clones, approximately 80% seen once. The material sequenced was PBMCs. The receptors come from a woman aged 30 to 39 in good health and CMV-seronegative. CDR3s include the opening cysteine and the closing phenylalanine or tryptophan. The order of the fields is clone size, V gene, CDR3 protein. Only part of the rows carry a size: once, few, many, or a class if the clone is expanded.

>.|TRBV5-1
CASTSSEANIQYF
>.|TRBV7-2
CASSAGADRVMYEQYF
>.|TRBV27
CASRLQGASTDTQYF
>.|TRBV6-1
CASSSAAGGTEAFF
>.|TRBV10-1
CASSEEGTDTQYF
>once|TRBV10-1
CASSEGTELSSYEQYF
>.|TRBV18
CASSPSTGGYEQYF
>.|TRBV28
CATRSGKNTEAFF
>.|TRBV7-9
CSSSPVRTATNTGELFF
>.|TRBV7-5
CVRSPRRVGPYNEQFF
>.|TRBV28
CASRKSGPSYNEQFF
>.|TRBV30
CAWSVPRGEKLFF
>.|TRBV5-1
CASSLAGPGQGAHRFF
>.|TRBV7-9
CASSLGGQGIYEQYF
>.|TRBV5-1
CASSQQDSGGELFF
>once|TRBV13
CASSSRGLASEQETQYF
>.|TRBV5-5
CASSFYLTIGANVLTF
>.|TRBV7-2
CASSLAPRLVRGANEQFF
>.|TRBV5-1
CASSFGGVEDTQYF
>.|TRBV15
CATSRESAENTDTQYF
>once|TRBV10-1
CASSEGGGFTDTQYF
>.|TRBV6-6
CAIRTGGTDTQYF